The T cell receptor (beta chain) under discussion was sequenced for a study of CD8 T cells in Susac syndrome. Findings and limits, study-wide: Only a relatively small number of individuals were included in the TCR sequencing and HLA analysis.

This clonotype was observed once. Its cognate antigen is unknown. The authors reverse transcribed roughly 0.5 to 1 ug RNA with random hexamers. TCRdb redid the calling of the immunoSEQ multiplex PCR reads with MiXCR, one entry per CDR3 protein. The sample has roughly 180,000 distinct CDR3 sequences, around 96% seen once. The V gene's germline CDR1 is SNHLY and CDR2 FYNNEI. The CDR3 is 13 amino acids. Deletions cut 5 bases from V and 6 bases from J, with 8 bases between. The sample taken for sequencing was CD4+ T cells from PBMCs. The chain employs TRBV2 and TRBJ1-6; D is unresolved. This clonotype was sampled from a human donor in good health. The chain's CDR3 is CASSKQSNSPLHF. The CDR3 coding sequence is TGTGCCAGCAGTAAACAGAGTAATTCACCCCTCCACTTT.